A single sample gave rise to the 17 T cell receptor beta chains below, sequenced in a study of vaccination and CD4 T cells after COVID-19. Treatment reported: roughly 10-day PBMC culture with coronavirus spike peptide pools or control peptides (ViraFEST assay). At the Johns Hopkins FTIC core, DNA taken from cultured CD4+ T cells was sequenced by way of the Oncomine TCR Beta short-read assay. TCRdb recomputed calls from the PCR reads with MiXCR, one row per CDR3 protein. There are roughly 11,000 distinct CDR3 sequences in the sample; 53% occur only once, and more than 30% lies in the top ten. Their antigen targets remain unknown. Sequenced sample: CD4+ T cells from blood, cultured in vitro. Receptors were obtained from a human donor who had recovered from COVID-19.

Here the CDR3 DNA reads TGTGCCAGCAGCTCCGTAGGGGTCAATGAGCAGTTCTTC. This codes for CASSSVGVNEQFF. This chain joins TRBV11-2 and TRBJ2-1; D is possibly TRBD1 (5 bases). Germline V gene data show CDR1 as SGHAT and CDR2 as FQNNGV. CDR3 length equals 13 residues. Deletions cut 4 bases from V and 6 bases from J, with 10 bases between.

This chain links TRBV10-3 with TRBJ2-7; 10 bases map to TRBD1. The germline V gene encodes CDR1 ENHRY and CDR2 SYGVKD. The CDR3 extends over 16 amino acids. J lost 4 bases, V lost 2 bases, and 8 bases had no gene match. The CDR3 sequence is CAISETRGQGPYEQYF. The CDR3, as DNA: TGTGCCATCAGTGAGACCCGGGGACAGGGGCCATACGAGCAGTACTTC.

V is TRBV12-3 or TRBV12-4 and J is TRBJ2-7, with D tentatively TRBD1 or TRBD2 (6 bases each). CDR3 length: 15 residues. V was clipped by 6 bases and J by 2 bases, with 17 bases between them. CDR3 sequence (DNA): TGTGCCAGCAGCTTGGGGGGCCTCCATACCTACGAGCAGTACTTC. Its protein product is CASSLGGLHTYEQYF.

This clonotype was observed a few times. The chain recombines TRBV6-1 with TRBJ2-2, with TRBD1 as a possible D gene (6 bases). Looked up from germline, CDR1 is MNHNS and CDR2 is SASEGT. V dropped 6 bases and J dropped 1 base, with 12 bases sitting between them. This CDR3 contains 15 residues. The CDR3 nucleotides are TGTGCCAGCAGCCGTGGGGACAAGAACACCGGGGAGCTGTTTTTT. This codes for CASSRGDKNTGELFF.

J is TRBJ1-1 and V is TRBV7-9, with 8 nucleotides matching TRBD1. Germline CDR1 and CDR2: SEHNR and FQNEAQ (reference sequence). V gave up 4 bases and J gave up 4 bases; unmatched junction bases: 8. CDR3 length: 15 amino acids. CDR3 in amino acids: CASSSPRTGSTEAFF. The CDR3 DNA sequence: TGTGCCAGCAGCTCGCCACGGACAGGGAGCACTGAAGCTTTCTTT.

The chain joins TRBV11-3 to TRBJ2-2; 8 bases are a match to TRBD1. J lost 4 bases, V lost 5 bases, and 6 bases had no gene match. Germline loops: CDR1 SGHNT, CDR2 YENEEA. The CDR3 loop spans 15 amino acids. CDR3 bases: TGTGCCAGCAGCCCTCGGACAGGGCGCACCGGGGAGCTGTTTTTT. Encoded protein: CASSPRTGRTGELFF. Full variable domain (rest looked up from reference TRBV11-3 and TRBJ2-2): EAGVVQSPRYKIIEKKQPVAFWCNPISGHNTLYWYLQNLGQGPELLIRYENEEAVDDSQLPKDRFSAERLKGVDSTLKIQPAELGDSAVYLCASSPRTGRTGELFFGEGSRLTVL.

The chain employs TRBV28 and TRBJ1-1, with D possibly being TRBD1 (5 bases). Germline CDR1 and CDR2: MDHEN and SYDVKM. The V gene lost 4 bases and the J gene lost 9 bases, with 12 bases spanning the gap. The CDR3 sequence is 12 residues long. The CDR3 DNA is TGTGCCAGCAGTTCGGGACGGCAACAAGCTTTCTTT. Translating it yields CASSSGRQQAFF.

This clonotype has only a few counts. The chain joins TRBV20-1 to TRBJ1-1, with a weak D call TRBD1 (5 bases). This CDR3 spans 14 amino acids. The V gene lost 3 bases and the J gene lost 2 bases, with 13 bases spanning the gap. Germline loops: CDR1 DFQATT, CDR2 SNEGSKA (reference sequence). CDR3 bases: TGCAGTGCTAGCATCGGGGGTAGAAACACTGAAGCTTTCTTT. This sequence encodes CSASIGGRNTEAFF.

The J gene is TRBJ2-7, the V gene TRBV7-2; TRBD1 agrees at 10 bases. This CDR3 is built from 14 residues. The V segment lost 5 bases and the J segment 4 bases; nucleotides outside the gene matches: 5. Per germline, CDR1 SGHTA and CDR2 FQGNSA. CDR3 nucleotides: TGTGCCAGCAGCCTGGGGGGACAGGGGTACGAGCAGTACTTC. This gives the protein CASSLGGQGYEQYF.

The gene calls are TRBV9 and TRBJ2-7; 9 bases fit TRBD1. The junction had 12 bases not matched to a gene; V was cut back by 3 bases and J by 5 bases. The CDR3 loop spans 16 amino acids. Looked up from germline, CDR1 is SGDLS and CDR2 is YYNGEE. CDR3 sequence reads: CASSASGQGLGDEQYF. The CDR3 nucleotides are TGTGCCAGCAGCGCCTCGGGACAGGGACTCGGCGACGAGCAGTACTTC.

V usage is TRBV11-2 and J usage is TRBJ2-5; D is possibly TRBD1 (6 bases). Germline CDR1 SGHAT, CDR2 FQNNGV. V was trimmed by 5 bases and J by 5 bases, leaving 18 bases between them. The CDR3 length is 15 residues. CDR3 protein: CASSGDLGAGETQYF. The DNA of the CDR3 is TGTGCCAGCAGCGGGGACCTGGGGGCCGGGGAGACCCAGTACTTC.

The genes are TRBV5-1 and TRBJ1-1; D uncertain. With 2 bases removed from V and 1 base from J, the gap between germline ends came to 6 bases. The CDR3 totals 13 residues. Germline V gene sequence: CDR1 SGHRS, CDR2 YFSETQ. Here the CDR3 DNA reads TGCGCCAGCAGCTTCTCGGAGAACACTGAAGCTTTCTTT. Translation: CASSFSENTEAFF.

This chain joins TRBV19 and TRBJ2-2, with a possible D match to TRBD2 (5 bases). Trimming left V 5 bases short and J 4 bases short, with 14 bases between. The CDR3 runs to 15 residues. CDR1 and CDR2 from the germline V gene are LNHDA and SQIVND (reference sequence). The CDR3 region has the DNA TGTGCCAGTAGTTCCTCAGGACTGATCACCGGGGAGCTGTTTTTT. Residues: CASSSSGLITGELFF.

The genes are TRBV20-1 and TRBJ1-2; 7 bases line up with TRBD1. Per the germline V gene, CDR1 is DFQATT and CDR2 is SNEGSKA (reference sequence). The CDR3 contains 13 residues. V lost 3 bases, J lost 4 bases, and 5 bases stayed unmatched. In DNA form, the CDR3 reads TGCAGTGCTAGTCTCGGACAGGCCTATGGCTACACCTTC. This gives the protein CSASLGQAYGYTF.

V is TRBV12-3 or TRBV12-4 and J is TRBJ1-6; tentative D call: TRBD1 (5 bases). Trimming took 6 bases from V and 8 from J, leaving 17 bases between them. CDR3 length equals 15 residues. In nucleotides, the CDR3 is TGTGCCAGCAGAATGGACTGGGGGTGGGATTCACCCCTCCACTTT. Amino acids: CASRMDWGWDSPLHF.

This rearrangement joins TRBV6-2 or TRBV6-3 to TRBJ1-5; TRBD1 agrees at 7 bases. CDR1 and CDR2 (germline): MNHEY, SVGEGT. With 6 bases clipped from V and 2 bases from J, the junction kept 4 bases outside the gene matches. The CDR3 is made up of 14 amino acids. CDR3 bases: TGTGCCAGCAGCCTCAGGGGGGGCAATCAGCCCCAGCATTTT. It yields the protein CASSLRGGNQPQHF.

This clonotype occurred a few times. CDR3 in DNA: TGCAGTGCTAGTCAAAAGGGCACTGAAGCTTTCTTT. This gives the protein CSASQKGTEAFF. The chain is built from TRBV20-1 and TRBJ1-1; D not certain. V was pared by 3 bases and J by 4 bases, with 9 bases between. Germline values: CDR1 DFQATT, CDR2 SNEGSKA (reference sequence). The CDR3 has 12 amino acids.